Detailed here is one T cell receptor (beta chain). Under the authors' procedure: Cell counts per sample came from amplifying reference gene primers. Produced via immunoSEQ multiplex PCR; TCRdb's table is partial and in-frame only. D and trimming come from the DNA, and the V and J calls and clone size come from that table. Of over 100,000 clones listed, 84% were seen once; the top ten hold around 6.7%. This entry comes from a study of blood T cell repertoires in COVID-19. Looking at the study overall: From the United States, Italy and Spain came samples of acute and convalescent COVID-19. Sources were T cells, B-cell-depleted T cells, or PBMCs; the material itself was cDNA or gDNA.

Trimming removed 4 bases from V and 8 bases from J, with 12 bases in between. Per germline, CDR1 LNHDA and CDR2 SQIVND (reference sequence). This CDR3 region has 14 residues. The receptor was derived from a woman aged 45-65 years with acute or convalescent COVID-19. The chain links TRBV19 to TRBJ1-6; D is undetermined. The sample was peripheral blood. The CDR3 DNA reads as TGTGCCAGTAGTAACGAGGGTCTGTATTCACCCCTCCACTTT. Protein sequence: CASSNEGLYSPLHF. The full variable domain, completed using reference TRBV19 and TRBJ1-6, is DGGITQSPKYLFRKEGQNVTLSCEQNLNHDAMYWYRQDPGQGLRLIYYSQIVNDFQKGDIAEGYSVSREKKESFPLTVTSAQKNPTAFYLCASSNEGLYSPLHFGNGTRLTVT.